A single sample gave rise to the 12 T cell receptor beta chains below, sequenced in a study of cytomegalovirus exposure and HLA in healthy donors (dated by TCRdb to 2016 to 2017). The library was generated by the immunoSEQ multiplex PCR assay. For the multiplex PCR, a mixture combining 60 forward primers for TCR Vbeta segments and 13 reverse primers for TCR Jbeta segments was used. TCRdb limited this immuneACCESS table to in-frame rearrangements with V and J called. A share of clones is missing; checked studies link under half to unresolved V genes, and the rest is unexplained. The sample table records 150,000 or so clones; approximately 70% of these occur just once. The ten largest make up around 4.6% of the sample. The sequencing input was PBMCs. Receptors originate from a man between 18 and 35 years old in good health and CMV-seropositive.

The chain uses TRBV29-1 and TRBJ2-1, with 8 bases aligning to TRBD2. Trimming at V came to 4 bases and at J to 0 bases, leaving 8 bases not matched to a gene. Germline V gene data show CDR1 as SQVTM and CDR2 as ANQGSEA. This CDR3 has 16 residues. The CDR3 is CSVVGGALSSYNEQFF. The CDR3 DNA reads as TGCAGCGTTGTCGGGGGGGCGTTGAGCTCCTACAATGAGCAGTTCTTC.

This clone was detected once. For the CDR3, the DNA is TGTGCCAGCAGCGCCACACCTAGCGGGGGGGCAAATACGCAGTATTTT. Its translation is CASSATPSGGANTQYF. This sequence joins TRBV9 and TRBJ2-3; 12 bases are shared with TRBD2. This CDR3 region has 16 residues. CDR1 is SGDLS and CDR2 is YYNGEE in the germline V gene. Trimming removed 3 bases from V and 7 bases from J; junction bases left unmatched: 9.

In its sample, this clone was seen a few times. V is TRBV5-1 and J is TRBJ1-2; D might be TRBD1 (6 bases). The CDR3 length is 15 residues. The germline gives CDR1 SGHRS, CDR2 YFSETQ. The V end lost 0 bases, the J end lost 6 bases, and 15 bases lay between the germline ends. DNA of the CDR3: TGCGCCAGCAGCTTGGCCGGGCAAGAGGGGGATGGCTACACCTTC. The encoded protein is CASSLAGQEGDGYTF.

The chain uses TRBV19 and TRBJ1-5; 9 nucleotides line up with TRBD1. Trimming took 10 bases from V and 1 from J; bases not matched to a gene: 14. This CDR3 has 17 amino acids. Germline-derived CDR1 and CDR2 are LNHDA and SQIVND (reference sequence). The DNA for the CDR3 is TGTGCCACTAAACAGGGGGCCGGGGGGGCGAGCAATCAGCCCCAGCATTTT. As protein: CATKQGAGGASNQPQHF.

The chain combines TRBV4-2 with TRBJ2-2, with a weak D call TRBD2 (6 bases). From germline, CDR1 is LGHNA and CDR2 YNFKEQ. V lost 0 bases and J 0 bases, leaving 17 bases between the germline ends. The CDR3 loop spans 19 amino acids. CDR3 region: CASSQDLKAGIANTGELFF. CDR3 sequence (DNA): TGTGCCAGCAGCCAAGATCTAAAGGCGGGAATCGCGAACACCGGGGAGCTGTTTTTT.

V is TRBV5-4 and J is TRBJ2-3; TRBD2 matches 15 bases. The CDR3 has 17 amino acids. The junction had 9 bases not matched to a gene; V was cut back by 7 bases and J by 3 bases. The germline gives CDR1 SGHNT, CDR2 YYREEE (reference sequence). CDR3: CASAGGGLAGGTDTQYF. CDR3 coding DNA: TGTGCCAGCGCCGGGGGGGGACTAGCGGGGGGAACAGATACGCAGTATTTT.

The V gene is TRBV5-1, the J gene TRBJ2-2; D may be TRBD2 (5 bases). This CDR3 region has 15 residues. CDR1 is SGHRS, CDR2 YFSETQ, per germline. Trimming pared 2 bases from V and 2 bases from J, leaving 10 bases between. The CDR3 protein is CASSFNGDNTGELFF. The CDR3 coding sequence is TGCGCCAGCAGCTTTAACGGGGATAACACCGGGGAGCTGTTTTTT.

V gene TRBV25-1 combines with J gene TRBJ1-1, with D maybe TRBD1 (6 bases). Germline V CDR1 and CDR2: MGHDK, SYGVNS. The V end was cut by 4 bases, the J end by 10 bases, with 22 bases between. This CDR3 comprises 15 residues. The CDR3 spells CASSVTGQGFSGAFF. CDR3 DNA sequence: TGTGCCAGCAGTGTAACGGGACAAGGCTTTTCTGGAGCTTTCTTT.

This rearrangement joins TRBV6-1 to TRBJ2-7; possible D gene TRBD1, 6 bases. Per the germline V gene, CDR1 is MNHNS and CDR2 is SASEGT. The CDR3 totals 14 residues. V lost 3 bases, J lost 2 bases, and 11 bases lay in between. The CDR3 DNA sequence: TGTGCCAGCAGTGATCATCAGGGGACCTACGAGCAGTACGTC. Its translation is CASSDHQGTYEQYV.

The chain recombines TRBV29-1 with TRBJ1-2; TRBD1 agrees at 12 bases. The CDR3 runs to 14 residues. V was clipped by 3 bases and J by 7 bases; unmatched bases: 6. Per the germline V gene, CDR1 is SQVTM and CDR2 is ANQGSEA. In DNA form, the CDR3 reads TGCAGCGTTGACGCGGGACAGGGGGCTCGTGGCTACACCTTC. It specifies CSVDAGQGARGYTF.

The rearrangement joins TRBV23-1 to TRBJ1-6; 8 nucleotides line up with TRBD1. TRBV23-1 is identified as an open reading frame with a role that is uncertain. This CDR3 has 16 residues. J lost 11 bases, V lost 8 bases, and 17 bases had no gene match. The CDR3 DNA sequence: TGCGCCAGCGGACCGGGCAGGTACAGGGGGGTGACACCCCTCCACTTT. As protein: CASGPGRYRGVTPLHF.

The chain uses TRBV6-1 and TRBJ2-7; 7 nucleotides match TRBD2. Trimming cost V 2 bases and J 2 bases; bases outside gene matches: 9. Germline V gene data show CDR1 as MNHNS and CDR2 as SASEGT. The CDR3 extends over 16 amino acids. CDR3 nucleotide sequence: TGTGCCAGCAGTGAAATGGAGGGCGGGAGCACCTACGAGCAGTACGTC. It yields the protein CASSEMEGGSTYEQYV.